The 10 T cell receptor beta chains given below trace back to one sample, sequenced in a study of cytomegalovirus exposure and HLA in healthy donors. The PCR made use of 60 Vbeta and 13 Jbeta primers. The protocol was immunoSEQ multiplex PCR, while the TCRdb copy is restricted to in-frame clones and leaves out a portion. The table lists roughly 120,000 clones, around two thirds of them singletons. The sample comprised PBMCs. The receptors shown here come from a middle-aged woman in good health and CMV-seropositive.

The V and J genes are TRBV11-2 and TRBJ2-1; 13 bases align to TRBD2. V lost 5 bases to trimming and J lost 7 bases; unmatched junction nucleotides: 11. Per germline, CDR1 SGHAT and CDR2 FQNNGV. The CDR3 loop spans 17 amino acids. The CDR3 bases are TGTGCCAGCAGCCCGATGGCCCGACTAGCGGGAGGAAATGAGCAGTTCTTC. Translation gives CASSPMARLAGGNEQFF.

V usage is TRBV7-9 and J usage is TRBJ1-2; TRBD1 matches 9 bases. The germline CDR1 and CDR2 sequences are SEHNR and FQNEAQ (reference sequence). With V trimmed by 0 bases and J by 8 bases, 10 bases remained unmatched. CDR3 length equals 16 residues. In DNA form, the CDR3 reads TGTGCCAGCAGCTTAGCTTTAAACAGGGGGCGAGAAGGCTACACCTTC. Amino acids: CASSLALNRGREGYTF. The full variable domain, its missing parts supplied by reference TRBV7-9 and TRBJ1-2, is DTGVSQNPRHKITKRGQNVTFRCDPISEHNRLYWYRQTLGQGPEFLTYFQNEAQLEKSRLLSDRFSAERPKGSFSTLEIQRTEQGDSAMYLCASSLALNRGREGYTFGSGTRLTVV.

J is TRBJ1-1 and V is TRBV4-3; the match to TRBD1 covers 10 bases. The CDR3 is made up of 16 amino acids. The germline V gene encodes CDR1 LGHNA and CDR2 YSLEER. V lost 4 bases, J lost 0 bases, and 5 bases stayed unmatched. The CDR3 DNA reads TGCGCCAGCAGCCCGCAGACAGGGGGCCTGAACACTGAAGCTTTCTTT. This encodes CASSPQTGGLNTEAFF.

This sequence joins TRBV28 and TRBJ1-3, with D unclear. CDR3 size: 14 residues. Trimming stripped 8 bases from V and 0 bases from J, with 11 bases between. The V gene's germline CDR1 is MDHEN and CDR2 SYDVKM. The CDR3 sequence: CASGLGSSGNTIYF. In DNA form, the CDR3 reads TGTGCCAGCGGCCTGGGGAGCTCTGGAAACACCATATATTTT.

The chain uses TRBV19 and TRBJ1-1; 7 nucleotides line up with TRBD1. Germline loops: CDR1 LNHDA, CDR2 SQIVND (reference sequence). There are 14 residues in the CDR3. V lost 5 bases and J lost 1; bases outside the gene matches: 4. The CDR3 spells CASSPGTANTEAFF. In DNA, the CDR3 is TGTGCCAGTAGTCCCGGGACAGCGAACACTGAAGCTTTCTTT.

The chain recombines TRBV10-2 with TRBJ2-7; D is perhaps TRBD1 (6 bases). Per germline, CDR1 WSHSY and CDR2 SAAADI. The CDR3 runs 13 residues. V shed 2 bases and J shed 4 bases, with 9 bases lying between them. CDR3 sequence reads: CASSEQGYYEQYF. CDR3 DNA: TGCGCCAGCAGTGAGCAGGGGTATTACGAGCAGTACTTC.

The chain carries TRBV7-3 and TRBJ2-3, with 11 positions matching TRBD1. In germline, CDR1 is SGHTA, CDR2 FQGTGA. There are 16 residues in the CDR3. J gave up 5 bases and V 5 bases, and 9 bases lay outside the gene matches. The CDR3 sequence: CASSGGTGGVEDTQYF. The CDR3 DNA reads as TGTGCCAGCAGCGGCGGGACAGGGGGGGTTGAAGATACGCAGTATTTT.

The chain joins TRBV27 to TRBJ2-1; D is perhaps TRBD2 (6 bases). The CDR3 is 13 residues long. Between the trimmed V and J ends, which lost 5 bases and 7 bases, there was a span of 12 bases. The germline CDR1 and CDR2 sequences are MNHEY and SMNVEV (reference sequence). Here the CDR3 reads CASSVGTANEQFF. CDR3 sequence (DNA): TGTGCCAGCAGTGTCGGGACTGCGAATGAGCAGTTCTTC.

This clone was observed a handful of times. The chain has TRBV6-5 and TRBJ2-7; TRBD1 matches at 9 bases. The length of the CDR3 is 13 residues. V dropped 6 bases and J dropped 5; count of bases not matched to a gene: 5. Germline CDR1 reads MNHEY; CDR2 reads SVGAGI. The CDR3 sequence is CASRYRGHDEQYF. In DNA, the CDR3 is TGTGCCAGCAGATACAGGGGGCACGACGAGCAGTACTTC.

This clone is a singleton in its sample. The chain carries TRBV25-1 and TRBJ2-3, with D perhaps matching TRBD2 (5 bases). The germline V and J ends were trimmed by 6 bases and 5 bases, with 15 bases remaining between them. CDR3 size: 14 residues. Germline loops: CDR1 MGHDK, CDR2 SYGVNS. The CDR3, as DNA: TGTGCCAGCAGGGGAGATAGGCACGGAGATACGCAGTATTTT. Encoded protein: CASRGDRHGDTQYF.